This T cell receptor beta chain stems from a study of T cell responses to AZD1222 COVID-19 vaccine. Study-wide results and caveats: Two doses of AZD1222 preceded a rise in Spike-specific TCR breadth and depth.

Concerning this clone itself: Its antigen is currently unknown.

TCRdb's table, derived via immunoSEQ multiplex PCR, lists solely in-frame clones and lacks some. The sample holds approximately 180,000 clones, 70% to 90% seen once. The V and J ends lost 6 bases and 7 bases respectively, with 8 bases between them. CDR3 size: 11 residues. Per germline, CDR1 KGHDR and CDR2 SFDVKD. The material was peripheral blood, obtained on day 0 of AZD1222 vaccination. The clonotype originates from an adult in good health. The V call is TRBV24-1, the J call TRBJ1-2; the D is unclear. The CDR3 protein is CATSTRGGYTF. For the CDR3, the DNA is TGTGCCACCAGTACTCGGGGTGGCTACACCTTC.